The rows below give T cell receptor beta chains drawn from one sample of a study of T cell repertoires in cytomegalovirus infection. Their antigens remain unidentified. Each CDR3 protein is one row after TCRdb ran MiXCR on the reads. The sample comprises a few hundred thousand distinct CDR3 sequences, 20% to 30% of which are singletons, and approximately 12% rests with the top ten. Sequences were derived from cultured PBMCs, sampled from culture after CMV antigen stimulation. The receptor set was obtained from a human donor in good health (CMV status not recorded). Some clones in this sample may be carry-over from other donors' samples. Both conserved end residues are trimmed from each CDR3. A D gene is named only where the DNA matches it firmly.

j_call,v_call,d_call,cdr3_aa
TRBJ2-3,TRBV28,TRBD2,ASSMTSGRTADTQY
TRBJ1-2,TRBV7-6,TRBD1,ASSPATGKGFGYT
TRBJ2-3,TRBV7-2,NA,ASTLGDTQY
TRBJ2-3,TRBV6-5,NA,ASSYSGSDTQY
TRBJ1-3,TRBV12-5,NA,ASGLTTYSQGFTGNTIY
TRBJ2-7,TRBV7-2,TRBD1,ASSSDGTGGPRNSYEQY
TRBJ1-1,TRBV7-4,NA,ASSLASENTEAF
TRBJ2-7,TRBV7-9,NA,ASSPAWVEQY
TRBJ1-5,TRBV28,TRBD1,ASSYGQESNQPQH
TRBJ1-4,TRBV4-1,NA,ASSQRSGGIRDEKLF
TRBJ1-3,TRBV19,NA,ASSPRGTSGNTIY
TRBJ1-1,TRBV4-2,NA,ASSQNREAF
TRBJ1-6,TRBV2,NA,ASSGRDARTESPLH
TRBJ2-3,TRBV6-1,TRBD1,ASGRGTDTQY
TRBJ2-4,TRBV20-1,NA,SARGVAKNIQY
TRBJ2-1,TRBV19,TRBD1,ASRPGQGVLWQF
TRBJ1-1,TRBV7-8,NA,ASSASGTAEAF
TRBJ2-1,TRBV24-1,NA,ATSDFRSGVNEQF